A selection of T cell receptor beta chains follows, all from one sample in a study of cytotoxic CD8 clonotypes in ibrutinib-treated CLL. Profiled with immunoSEQ multiplex PCR; TCRdb holds only in-frame clones, not every one. The sample gives approximately 160,000 clones, nearly 90% of which show up once; about 3% is in the top ten. The specimen was PBMCs, collected at disease progression, from a patient treated with ibrutinib. Receptor source: a human donor with chronic lymphocytic leukemia. The CDR3 runs from the conserved cysteine through the conserved F or W. The order of the fields is V gene, J gene, CDR3 protein.

>TRBV18|TRBJ1-3
CASSPTSTSSGNTIYF
>TRBV28|TRBJ2-2
CASSPTGTSGTGELFF
>TRBV29-1|TRBJ1-1
CSVAPTGNTEAFF
>TRBV29-1|TRBJ1-2
CSADRASNYGYTF
>TRBV6-6|TRBJ2-1
CASSYQPRGNEQFF
>TRBV30|TRBJ1-2
CAWSVHGAGYTF
>TRBV7-7|TRBJ1-1
CASSPVTVNTEAFF
>TRBV7-6|TRBJ2-1
CASSLDAPGGNEQFF
>TRBV5-6|TRBJ2-7
CASSLAEVEQYF
>TRBV30|TRBJ2-2
CAWRSSGSGWSGELFF
>TRBV9|TRBJ1-2
CASSVDSYGYTF
>TRBV5-1|TRBJ1-5
CASSLGAGVNQPQHF
>TRBV19|TRBJ1-1
CASSTQTGSTEAFF
>TRBV12-5|TRBJ1-5
CASDLDKFPGAGWDQPQHF
>TRBV10-3|TRBJ2-1
CATQDRVGINEQFF
>TRBV5-8|TRBJ1-5
CASRIEGSGQPQHF
>TRBV6-1|TRBJ1-5
CASSEQPNQPQHF
>TRBV5-1|TRBJ1-3
CASSLARGRENTIYF
>TRBV5-1|TRBJ2-2
CASSFAQPTGELFF
>TRBV4-1|TRBJ2-5
CASSQDSGRAGETQYF
>TRBV10-3|TRBJ2-1
CAISAGGNEQFF
>TRBV7-6|TRBJ1-1
CASSLTGNTEAFF
>TRBV4-1|TRBJ2-7
CASSQEEPAGGAYEQYF
>TRBV5-4|TRBJ1-1
CASSPQSKGDTEAFF
>TRBV5-1|TRBJ2-1
CASSHAGVPRTNEQFF
>TRBV5-4|TRBJ1-1
CASSLVANTEAFF
>TRBV28|TRBJ2-1
CASSLGGYNEQFF
>TRBV7-8|TRBJ2-5
CASSFRRIETQYF
>TRBV5-4|TRBJ2-1
CASSLGGTSGRSGYNEQFF
>TRBV19|TRBJ2-7
CASSIRGSSYEQYF
>TRBV2|TRBJ2-1
CAIVAGGSDLEQFF
>TRBV19|TRBJ2-5
CASRNRLAPQETQYF
>TRBV5-1|TRBJ1-2
CASSSGPGQGAYGYTF
>TRBV2|TRBJ2-3
CASLFGGRGDTQYF
>TRBV29-1|TRBJ2-7
CSVETSGSYEQYF
>TRBV7-9|TRBJ2-3
CASSLASASGTPDTQYF
>TRBV19|TRBJ2-1
CASSQGRWDEQFF
>TRBV18|TRBJ1-5
CASSPPGANQPQHF
>TRBV27|TRBJ2-1
CASKLGLAEYNEQFF
>TRBV21-1|TRBJ2-1
CASSKKSRTADEQFF